This passage covers 10 T cell receptor beta chains from one sample sequenced in a study of cytotoxic CD8 clonotypes in ibrutinib-treated CLL. Sequencing was performed with immunoSEQ multiplex PCR; in TCRdb, only in-frame clones are kept and a portion is missing. The sample consists of 65,000 to 95,000 clones, approximately 86% of them appearing once. The sequences come from PBMCs, collected before ibrutinib treatment. All receptors derive from a human donor with chronic lymphocytic leukemia.

The V call is TRBV6-4, the J call TRBJ2-1; D not resolved. V gave up 0 bases and J gave up 6 bases, with 27 bases separating them. The CDR3 is 20 amino acids. The germline V gene encodes CDR1 MRHNA and CDR2 SNTAGT. The DNA for the CDR3 is TGTGCCAGCAGTGACTCGATGTTATGGTCGAGGTCCTCCGAAAGCAATGAGCAGTTCTTC. Translation: CASSDSMLWSRSSESNEQFF.

The rearrangement uses TRBV6-6 and TRBJ2-7, with 8 bases that match TRBD2. From germline, CDR1 is MNHNY and CDR2 SVGAGI (reference sequence). The junction had 3 bases not matched to a gene; V was cut back by 3 bases and J by 2 bases. This CDR3 is 14 amino acids long. This CDR3 is CASSYTSGTYEQYF. In DNA form, the CDR3 reads TGTGCCAGCAGTTATACTAGCGGAACCTACGAGCAGTACTTC.

The gene calls are TRBV11-2 and TRBJ1-1; D remains unclear. V was trimmed by 3 bases and J by 7 bases, leaving 18 bases between them. Germline assignment: CDR1 SGHAT and CDR2 FQNNGV. The CDR3 loop spans 15 amino acids. In nucleotides, the CDR3 is TGTGCCAGCAGCTTTTTAGGGTCCATCCCCTATGAAGCTTTCTTT. Its protein product is CASSFLGSIPYEAFF. Based on the CDR3 plus reference TRBV11-2 and TRBJ1-1, the full variable domain is EAGVAQSPRYKIIEKRQSVAFWCNPISGHATLYWYQQILGQGPKLLIQFQNNGVVDDSQLPKDRFSAERLKGVDSTLKIQPAKLEDSAVYLCASSFLGSIPYEAFFGQGTRLTVV.

This clone was picked up one time. V is TRBV5-1 and J is TRBJ2-7, with unresolved D. The germline V and J ends were trimmed by 4 bases and 1 base, with 12 bases remaining between them. Per germline, CDR1 SGHRS and CDR2 YFSETQ. The CDR3 has 14 amino acids. Here the CDR3 DNA reads TGCGCCAGCAGCGAAAAGACACATTCCTACGAGCAGTACTTC. It is translated as CASSEKTHSYEQYF.

The gene calls are TRBV18 and TRBJ1-1; tentative D call: TRBD1 (6 bases). Germline V CDR1 and CDR2: KGHSH, LQKENI. V was clipped by 2 bases and J by 1 base, with 11 bases between them. This CDR3 contains 15 residues. The DNA for the CDR3 is TGTGCCAGCTCACCAGCGGGACACCCGAACACTGAAGCTTTCTTT. It translates to CASSPAGHPNTEAFF.

The V gene is TRBV20-1, the J gene TRBJ2-1; D unclear. Germline V lookup: CDR1 DFQATT, CDR2 SNEGSKA (reference sequence). The CDR3 runs 10 residues. Trimming pared 4 bases from V and 6 bases from J, leaving 4 bases between. CDR3 region: CSAMFNEQFF. CDR3 sequence (DNA): TGCAGTGCTATGTTCAATGAGCAGTTCTTC.

The CDR3 bases are TGTGCCAGTAGTATAGATCATGGAAGCTCCTACGAGCAGTACTTC. Protein: CASSIDHGSSYEQYF. The chain uses TRBV19 and TRBJ2-7; D gene ambiguous. This CDR3 is 15 amino acids long. CDR1 and CDR2 from the germline V gene are LNHDA and SQIVND (reference sequence). The V end lost 0 bases, the J end lost 0 bases, and 9 bases lay between the germline ends.

This clone appeared a single time. The chain uses TRBV7-3 and TRBJ1-1; D is unresolved. Deletions cut 2 bases from V and 4 bases from J, with 8 bases between. Germline lookup yields CDR1 SGHTA and CDR2 FQGTGA. This CDR3 is 13 amino acids long. CDR3 DNA sequence: TGTGCCAGCAGCTTAGAATACAGCACTGAAGCTTTCTTT. Its translation: CASSLEYSTEAFF.

The gene calls are TRBV11-1 and TRBJ1-1; D possibly corresponds to TRBD1 (6 bases). Deletions cut 4 bases from V and 0 bases from J, with 21 bases between. CDR1 is SGHAT and CDR2 is FQDESV in the germline V gene (reference sequence). The CDR3 is 18 residues long. The CDR3 loop reads CASSSPTGIRVVNTEAFF. The CDR3 coding sequence is TGTGCCAGCAGCTCCCCAACAGGGATTCGCGTAGTGAACACTGAAGCTTTCTTT.

J is TRBJ2-7 and V is TRBV14, with D unclear. The CDR3 consists of 17 residues. V gave up 0 bases and J gave up 1 base, with 16 bases separating them. The germline V gene encodes CDR1 SGHDN and CDR2 FVKESK. The CDR3 loop reads CASSQEIPSAGSYEQYF. The CDR3 DNA follows: TGTGCCAGCAGCCAAGAAATACCTTCGGCCGGGTCCTACGAGCAGTACTTC.